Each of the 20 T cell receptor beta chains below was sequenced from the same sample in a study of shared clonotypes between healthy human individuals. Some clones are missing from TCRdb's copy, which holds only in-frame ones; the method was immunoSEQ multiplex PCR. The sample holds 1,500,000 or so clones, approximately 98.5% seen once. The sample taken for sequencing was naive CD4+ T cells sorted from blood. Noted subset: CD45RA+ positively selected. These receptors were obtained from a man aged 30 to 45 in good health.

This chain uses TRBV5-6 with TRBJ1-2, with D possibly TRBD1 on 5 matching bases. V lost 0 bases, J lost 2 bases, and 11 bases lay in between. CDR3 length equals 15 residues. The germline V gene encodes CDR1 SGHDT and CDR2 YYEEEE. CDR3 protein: CASSLGPGPNYGYTF. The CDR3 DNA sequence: TGTGCCAGCAGCTTGGGCCCGGGGCCGAACTATGGCTACACCTTC.

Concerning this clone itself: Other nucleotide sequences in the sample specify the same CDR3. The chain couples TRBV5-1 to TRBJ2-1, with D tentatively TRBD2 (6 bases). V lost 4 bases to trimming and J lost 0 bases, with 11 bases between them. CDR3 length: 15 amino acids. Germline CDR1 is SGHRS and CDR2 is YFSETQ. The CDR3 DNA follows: TGCGCCAGCAGCCTCCGGGACTCCTCCTACAATGAGCAGTTCTTC. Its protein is CASSLRDSSYNEQFF.

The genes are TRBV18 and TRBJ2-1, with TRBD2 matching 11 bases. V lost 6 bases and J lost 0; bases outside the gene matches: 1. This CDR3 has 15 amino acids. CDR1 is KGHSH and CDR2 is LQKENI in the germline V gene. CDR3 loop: CASSGLADSYNEQFF. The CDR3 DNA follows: TGTGCCAGCTCGGGACTAGCGGACTCCTACAATGAGCAGTTCTTC.

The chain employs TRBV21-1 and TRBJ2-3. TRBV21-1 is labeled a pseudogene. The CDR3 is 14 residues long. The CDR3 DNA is TGTGCCAGCAGCATTTGGAAACTCACAGATACGCAGTATTTT. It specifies CASSIWKLTDTQYF.

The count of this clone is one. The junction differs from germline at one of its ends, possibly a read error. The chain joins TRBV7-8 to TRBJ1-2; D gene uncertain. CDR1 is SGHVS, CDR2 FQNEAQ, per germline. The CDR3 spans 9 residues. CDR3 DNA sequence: TGTGCCAGCAGCCCCCCCCCTCAGTTC. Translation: CASSPPPQF.

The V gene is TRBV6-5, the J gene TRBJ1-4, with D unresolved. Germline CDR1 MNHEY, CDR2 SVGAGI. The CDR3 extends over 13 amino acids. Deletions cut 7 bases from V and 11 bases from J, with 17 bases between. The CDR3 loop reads CASTSGLLGKLFF. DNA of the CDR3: TGTGCCAGCACCTCGGGGTTGCTCGGGAAACTGTTTTTT.

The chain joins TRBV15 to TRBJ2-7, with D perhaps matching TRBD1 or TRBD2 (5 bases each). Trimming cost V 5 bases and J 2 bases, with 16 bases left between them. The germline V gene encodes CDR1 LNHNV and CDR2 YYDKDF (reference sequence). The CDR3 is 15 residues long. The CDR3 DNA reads TGTGCCACCAGCCGGAGTCGGGGCTACACCTACGAGCAGTACTTC. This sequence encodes CATSRSRGYTYEQYF.

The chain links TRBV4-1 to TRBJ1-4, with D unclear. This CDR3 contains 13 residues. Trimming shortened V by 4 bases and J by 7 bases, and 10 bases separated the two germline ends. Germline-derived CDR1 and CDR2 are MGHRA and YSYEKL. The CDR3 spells CASSPGRTEKLFF. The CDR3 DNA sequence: TGCGCCAGCAGCCCGGGCAGGACTGAAAAACTGTTTTTT.

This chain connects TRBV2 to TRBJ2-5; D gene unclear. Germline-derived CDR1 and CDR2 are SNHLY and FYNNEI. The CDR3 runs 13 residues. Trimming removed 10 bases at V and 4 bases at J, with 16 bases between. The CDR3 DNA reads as TGTGCCATCCTCGGGCCCCTGGGAGAGACCCAGTACTTC. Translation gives CAILGPLGETQYF.

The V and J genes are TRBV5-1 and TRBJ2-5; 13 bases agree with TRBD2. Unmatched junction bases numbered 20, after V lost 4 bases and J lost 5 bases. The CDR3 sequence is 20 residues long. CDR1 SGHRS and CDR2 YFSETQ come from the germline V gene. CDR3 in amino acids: CASSQTNSRLAGGKWETQYF. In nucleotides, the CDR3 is TGCGCCAGCAGCCAGACAAACTCCAGACTAGCGGGGGGAAAGTGGGAGACCCAGTACTTC.

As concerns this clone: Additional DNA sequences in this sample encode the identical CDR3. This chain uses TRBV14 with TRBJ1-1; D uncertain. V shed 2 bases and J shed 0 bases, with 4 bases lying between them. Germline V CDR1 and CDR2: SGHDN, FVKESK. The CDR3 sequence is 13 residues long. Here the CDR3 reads CASSQKLNTEAFF. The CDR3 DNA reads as TGTGCCAGCAGCCAAAAACTGAACACTGAAGCTTTCTTT.

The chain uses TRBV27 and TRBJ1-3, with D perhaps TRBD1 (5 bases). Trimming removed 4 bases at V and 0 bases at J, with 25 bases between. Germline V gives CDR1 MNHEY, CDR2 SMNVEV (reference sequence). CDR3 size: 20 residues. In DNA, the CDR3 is TGTGCCAGCAGTTCGACGAACTGGGGCAGCCTAGGTTCCTCTGGAAACACCATATATTTT. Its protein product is CASSSTNWGSLGSSGNTIYF.

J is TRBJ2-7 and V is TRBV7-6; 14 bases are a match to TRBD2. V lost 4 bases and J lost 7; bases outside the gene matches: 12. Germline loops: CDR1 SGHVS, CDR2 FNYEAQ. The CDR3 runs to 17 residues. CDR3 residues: CASSSFGTSGRVGEQYF. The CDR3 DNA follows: TGTGCCAGCAGCTCTTTCGGGACTAGCGGGAGAGTGGGGGAGCAGTACTTC.

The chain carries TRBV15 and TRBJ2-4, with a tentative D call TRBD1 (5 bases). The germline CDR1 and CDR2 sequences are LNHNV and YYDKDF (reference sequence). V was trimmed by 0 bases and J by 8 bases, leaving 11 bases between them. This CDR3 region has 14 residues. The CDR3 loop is CATSRDQGVDIQYF. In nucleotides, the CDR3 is TGTGCCACCAGCAGAGATCAAGGGGTAGACATTCAGTACTTC.

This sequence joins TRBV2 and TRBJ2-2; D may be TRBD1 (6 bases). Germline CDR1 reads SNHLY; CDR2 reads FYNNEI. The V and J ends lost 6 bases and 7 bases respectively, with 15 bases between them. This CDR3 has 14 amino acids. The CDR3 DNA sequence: TGTGCCAGCAGCGCACAGGGTTCCGGCGGGGAGCTGTTTTTT. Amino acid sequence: CASSAQGSGGELFF.

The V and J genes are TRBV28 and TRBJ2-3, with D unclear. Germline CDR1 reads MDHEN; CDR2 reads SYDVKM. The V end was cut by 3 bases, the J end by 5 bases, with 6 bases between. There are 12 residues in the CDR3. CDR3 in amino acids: CASSFSGDTQYF. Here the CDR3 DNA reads TGTGCCAGCAGTTTCTCTGGAGATACGCAGTATTTT.

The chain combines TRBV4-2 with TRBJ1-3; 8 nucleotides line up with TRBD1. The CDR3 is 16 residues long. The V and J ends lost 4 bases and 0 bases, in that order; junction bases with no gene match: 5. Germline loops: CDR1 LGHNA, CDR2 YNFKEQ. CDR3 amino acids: CASSLGQDRSGNTIYF. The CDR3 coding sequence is TGTGCCAGCAGCCTGGGACAGGACCGCTCTGGAAACACCATATATTTT.

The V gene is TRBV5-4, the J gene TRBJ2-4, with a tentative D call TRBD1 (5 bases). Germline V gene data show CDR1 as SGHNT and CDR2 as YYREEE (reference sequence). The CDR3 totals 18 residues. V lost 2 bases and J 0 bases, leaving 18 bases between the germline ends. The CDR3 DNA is TGTGCCAGCAGCTTACCGGACGGGCTTAGGGGAGCCAAAAACATTCAGTACTTC. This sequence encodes CASSLPDGLRGAKNIQYF.

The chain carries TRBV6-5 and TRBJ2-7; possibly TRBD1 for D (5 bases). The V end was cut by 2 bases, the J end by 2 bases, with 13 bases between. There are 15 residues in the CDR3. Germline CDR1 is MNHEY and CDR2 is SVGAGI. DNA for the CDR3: TGTGCCAGCAGTTACAACCCAGACAGAACCTACGAGCAGTACTTC. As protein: CASSYNPDRTYEQYF.

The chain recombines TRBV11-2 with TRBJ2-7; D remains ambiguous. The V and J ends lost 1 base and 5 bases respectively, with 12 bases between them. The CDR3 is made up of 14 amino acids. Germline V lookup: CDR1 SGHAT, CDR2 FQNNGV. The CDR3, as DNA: TGTGCCAGCAGCTTAGCAGAGTTATCTAACGAGCAGTACTTC. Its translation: CASSLAELSNEQYF.